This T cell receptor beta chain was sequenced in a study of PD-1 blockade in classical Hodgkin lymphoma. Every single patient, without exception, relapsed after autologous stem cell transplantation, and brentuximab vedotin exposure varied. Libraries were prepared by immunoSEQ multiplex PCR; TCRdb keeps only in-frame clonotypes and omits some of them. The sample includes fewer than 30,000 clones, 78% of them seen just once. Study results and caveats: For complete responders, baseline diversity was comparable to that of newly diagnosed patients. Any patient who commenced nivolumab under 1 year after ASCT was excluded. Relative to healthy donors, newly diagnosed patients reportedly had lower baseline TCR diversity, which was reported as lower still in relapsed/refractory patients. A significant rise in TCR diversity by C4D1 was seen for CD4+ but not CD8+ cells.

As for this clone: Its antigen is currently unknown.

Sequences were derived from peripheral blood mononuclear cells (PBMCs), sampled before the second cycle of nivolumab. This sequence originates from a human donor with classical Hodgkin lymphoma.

DNA for the CDR3: TGTGCCAGCAGCTTAGAAGGTAACACTGAAGCTTTCTTT. Its protein is CASSLEGNTEAFF. V and J are TRBV7-2 and TRBJ1-1; no clear D. Trimming shortened V by 1 base and J by 2 bases, and 5 bases separated the two germline ends. The CDR3 sequence is 13 residues long. Germline CDR1 is SGHTA and CDR2 is FQGNSA.